These 4 T cell receptor beta chains were sequenced from one sample in a study of cytomegalovirus exposure and HLA in healthy donors. The PCR ran on 60 Vbeta and 13 Jbeta primers. This table comes from immunoSEQ multiplex PCR, and its TCRdb copy is limited to in-frame clones, with some not included. Here the sample spans roughly 100,000 clones, around 76% being singletons. Sequences were obtained from PBMCs. The receptors come from a woman aged 45-60 years in good health and CMV-seropositive.

The CDR3 nucleotides are TGCGCCAGCAGCTTGGGGCCCCAGCGGGGGGGCACAGATACGCAGTATTTT. It codes for CASSLGPQRGGTDTQYF. The V and J genes are TRBV5-1 and TRBJ2-3; TRBD2 matches 9 bases. The CDR3 has 17 amino acids. V shed 0 bases, J shed 1 base, and the junction held 6 bases outside the gene matches. Germline-derived CDR1 and CDR2 are SGHRS and YFSETQ.

V gene TRBV19 combines with J gene TRBJ1-2; 9 nucleotides agree with TRBD1. CDR1 LNHDA and CDR2 SQIVND come from the germline V gene (reference sequence). This CDR3 has 16 residues. V trimming: 6 bases; J trimming: 4 bases; junction bases outside the gene matches: 12. CDR3 sequence reads: CASSYWGGQGSYGYTF. CDR3 DNA: TGTGCCAGTAGCTACTGGGGGGGACAGGGATCCTATGGCTACACCTTC.

This chain uses TRBV9 with TRBJ2-1, with 12 bases lining up with TRBD2. This CDR3 comprises 18 residues. Trimming cost V 4 bases and J 8 bases; bases outside gene matches: 16. Germline CDR1 SGDLS, CDR2 YYNGEE. The DNA of the CDR3 is TGTGCCAGCAGCCCAAGACTGTCTAGCGGGGGGGCCGGGCATGAGCAGTTCTTC. Protein sequence: CASSPRLSSGGAGHEQFF. The full variable domain, its missing parts supplied by reference TRBV9 and TRBJ2-1, is DSGVTQTPKHLITATGQRVTLRCSPRSGDLSVYWYQQSLDQGLQFLIQYYNGEERAKGNILERFSAQQFPDLHSELNLSSLELGDSALYFCASSPRLSSGGAGHEQFFGPGTRLTVL.

This clone was seen a few times. V usage is TRBV6-1 and J usage is TRBJ2-1; 8 bases match TRBD2. Germline V gives CDR1 MNHNS, CDR2 SASEGT. The CDR3 runs 18 residues. V shed 2 bases and J 4 bases; nucleotides not matched to a gene: 13. The CDR3, as DNA: TGTGCCAGCAGTGAATCCTTTCCCATCGGGGGGGCGTACAATGAGCAGTTCTTC. Translated: CASSESFPIGGAYNEQFF.